This T cell receptor (beta chain) was sequenced for a study of siplizumab effects on memory and regulatory T cells. Germline CDR1 is MNHNS and CDR2 is SASEGT. The V end was cut by 1 base, the J end by 1 base, with 8 bases between. The CDR3 loop spans 14 amino acids. The method was immunoSEQ multiplex PCR; TCRdb's version includes in-frame clones alone and lacks a portion of them. There are about 56,000 clones in the sample; around 97% occur only once, and around 1% lies in the top ten. This rearrangement joins TRBV6-1 to TRBJ2-7; D is uncertain. The clonotype comes from a human donor in good health. Material: naive CD8+ T cells sorted from blood. CDR3 DNA sequence: TGTGCCAGCAGTGAAGTGTGGGGATCCTACGAGCAGTACTTC. This translates into CASSEVWGSYEQYF.